This T cell receptor (beta chain) was captured by sequencing in a study of spatial heterogeneity in lung cancer. Study details: The study consistently detected more beta-chain than alpha-chain sequences.

Broader study findings: Expanded tumor TCRs that were ubiquitous appeared in blood more at resection than follow-up.

A unique molecular identifier was attached to every TCR cDNA molecule. TCRdb called the 5' RACE reads again in MiXCR, with one record for every CDR3 protein. The sample shows about 82,000 distinct CDR3 sequences, around 12% of them seen only once. The germline V gene encodes CDR1 SGHDT and CDR2 YYEEEE. The CDR3 loop spans 14 amino acids. Trimming removed 6 bases from V and 2 bases from J, with 14 bases in between. As for time point: sample taken at primary tumor resection. Sequencing of whole RNA from tumor, nontumor lung or frozen PBMC involved no sorting. A word on this clonotype: The antigen remains undetermined.

The sample here was PBMCs, taken at surgery. V and J are TRBV5-6 and TRBJ1-2; possible D gene TRBD1, 5 bases. This clonotype was sampled from a male donor with early-stage non-small cell lung cancer. CDR3 in amino acids: CASTPGRRNYGYTF. DNA of the CDR3: TGTGCCAGCACCCCGGGACGGAGAAACTATGGCTACACCTTC.